Described below is a single T cell receptor beta chain sequence and its context. The record originates from a study of T cell responses to AZD1222 COVID-19 vaccine. Profiling relied on immunoSEQ multiplex PCR, and the TCRdb table lists in-frame clones only, not all of them. Of more than 60,000 clones listed, roughly 88% were seen once; the top ten hold around 18%. This CDR3 spans 13 amino acids. V was pared by 5 bases and J by 4 bases, with 12 bases between. Germline CDR1 SGHTA, CDR2 FQGNSA. This sequence was found in an adult in good health. Sequencing was performed on peripheral blood, taken on day 0 of AZD1222 vaccination. The chain employs TRBV7-2 and TRBJ2-7; D is ambiguous. CDR3 bases: TGTGCCAGCAGCGCACTCCAGGCGTACGAGCAGTACGTC. The encoded protein is CASSALQAYEQYV.